This is a list of T cell receptor beta chains from one sample in a study of cytomegalovirus exposure and HLA in healthy donors. The assay was immunoSEQ multiplex PCR, and TCRdb's table has in-frame clones only and misses some. Of approximately 160,000 clones in the sample, approximately 96% were seen once. The source material was PBMCs. Every receptor here comes from a woman aged 18-29 years in good health and CMV-seronegative. CDR3s include the opening cysteine and the closing phenylalanine or tryptophan. Each record gives: V gene, J gene, CDR3 protein.

>TRBV18|TRBJ2-1
CASSPSSSYNEQFF
>TRBV9|TRBJ2-1
CASSATGTYNEQFF
>TRBV7-3|TRBJ2-1
CASSPRIGGADNEQFF
>TRBV6-1|TRBJ2-7
CASSERPPNNYEQYF
>TRBV7-2|TRBJ2-7
CASSRQGISHEQYF
>TRBV5-4|TRBJ1-2
CASRDGQEYYGYTF
>TRBV30|TRBJ2-3
CAWRSQGLLPQYF
>TRBV10-3|TRBJ2-7
CAISESGTVTYEQYF
>TRBV30|TRBJ2-2
CAWSRAGELFF
>TRBV7-3|TRBJ1-2
CASRKKGDRWRFDYGYTF
>TRBV6-5|TRBJ1-6
CASTSQGRDSPLHF
>TRBV7-9|TRBJ2-7
CASSPSTEVGVEQYF
>TRBV5-1|TRBJ1-2
CASGGTGMGAGYTF
>TRBV10-3|TRBJ2-7
CAISDPTYEQYF
>TRBV5-4|TRBJ2-1
CASNVDRGLYNEQFF
>TRBV19|TRBJ2-7
CASSPGASGGAYEQYF
>TRBV25-1|TRBJ2-5
CASRESVIASQETQYF
>TRBV4-1|TRBJ2-1
CASSHRLGRGNEQFF
>TRBV14|TRBJ1-6
CASSQVGGGEDNSPLHF
>TRBV29-1|TRBJ2-6
CSVQTGANVLTF
>TRBV5-8|TRBJ2-7
CASSYLYF
>TRBV11-2|TRBJ1-1
CASGQWGGVTEAFF
>TRBV7-6|TRBJ1-2
CASSPPGQGHGYTF
>TRBV6-5|TRBJ2-2
CASTIGVNTGELFF
>TRBV7-2|TRBJ2-2
CASSLTLVGELFF
>TRBV2|TRBJ2-5
CASSGDRIDPYF
>TRBV23-1|TRBJ2-3
CASSQSGQHSTDTQYF
>TRBV20-1|TRBJ2-5
CSARAQETQYF
>TRBV9|TRBJ2-3
CASSVGSSGATDTQYF
>TRBV7-9|TRBJ1-4
CASSFPQLEKLFF
>TRBV10-2|TRBJ2-3
CASGSGGFTDTQYF
>TRBV6-5|TRBJ1-4
CASSYDRGPEVEKLFF
>TRBV29-1|TRBJ2-6
CSVDTGASGANVLTF
>TRBV4-1|TRBJ1-5
CASSLGTANQPQHF
>TRBV10-3|TRBJ2-2
CAIRATGTSNTGELFF
>TRBV7-7|TRBJ2-7
CASSPNYGDEQYF
>TRBV6-5|TRBJ2-1
CASSYVRQGHNEQFF
>TRBV27|TRBJ1-2
CASSPRDSFYGYTF
>TRBV6-5|TRBJ2-3
CASTRSGETDTQYF
>TRBV11-2|TRBJ1-1
CASSLVARFTEAFF
>TRBV6-1|TRBJ2-7
CASSERTGLTYEQYF
>TRBV7-9|TRBJ2-2
CASSLVQGAKTGELFF
>TRBV9|TRBJ1-1
CASSPGTGGSPEAFF
>TRBV7-8|TRBJ1-1
CASSLVGVRNTEAFF
>TRBV2|TRBJ2-5
CASSDSKETQYF
>TRBV14|TRBJ1-4
CASSRQGNEKLFF
>TRBV7-3|TRBJ2-3
CASSSLAGALDTQYF
>TRBV9|TRBJ2-1
CASNGAVGDEQFF
>TRBV7-2|TRBJ1-2
CASSLVSGYYGYTF
>TRBV2|TRBJ1-2
CAREQGVVTGYTF
>TRBV4-3|TRBJ2-3
CASSQDFERESTDTQYF
>TRBV30|TRBJ1-6
CAWSPRGTGASHNSPLHF
>TRBV2|TRBJ2-7
CASSEAPTGGAFPDWTYEQYF
>TRBV19|TRBJ2-3
CASRRLAGGPDTQYF